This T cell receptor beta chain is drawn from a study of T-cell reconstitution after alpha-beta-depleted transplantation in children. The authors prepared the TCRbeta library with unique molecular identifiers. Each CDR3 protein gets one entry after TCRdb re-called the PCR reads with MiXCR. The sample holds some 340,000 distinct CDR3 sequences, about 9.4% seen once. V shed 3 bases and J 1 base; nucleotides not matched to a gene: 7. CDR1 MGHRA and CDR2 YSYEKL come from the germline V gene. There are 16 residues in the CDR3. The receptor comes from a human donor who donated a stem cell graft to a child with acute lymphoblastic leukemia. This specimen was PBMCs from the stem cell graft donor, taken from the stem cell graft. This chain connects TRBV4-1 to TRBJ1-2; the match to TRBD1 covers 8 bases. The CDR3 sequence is CASSQDRTGINYGYTF. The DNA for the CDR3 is TGCGCCAGCAGCCAGGATCGGACAGGGATTAACTATGGCTACACCTTC.